The 26 T cell receptor beta chains given below trace back to one sample, sequenced in a study of control samples from healthy donors and cancer patients. Measured with immunoSEQ multiplex PCR; TCRdb has only the in-frame clones, and not every one. The table records 130,000 or so clones, under 95% of them present only once. The sample comprised blood. These receptors were obtained from a man aged 18 to 35 in good health.

The chain employs TRBV7-9 and TRBJ1-6, with 9 bases aligning to TRBD1. The CDR3 is 14 residues long. V was pared by 5 bases and J by 7 bases, with 3 bases of the junction left unmatched. CDR1 SEHNR and CDR2 FQNEAQ come from the germline V gene (reference sequence). CDR3 loop: CASSHGQGNSPLHF. The CDR3 DNA is TGTGCCAGCAGCCACGGACAGGGGAATTCACCCCTCCACTTT.

This chain links TRBV6-5 with TRBJ1-1, with unresolved D. The germline V gene encodes CDR1 MNHEY and CDR2 SVGAGI. The CDR3 is made up of 15 amino acids. V lost 5 bases and J 1 base, leaving 14 bases between the germline ends. CDR3 residues: CASSISGRPNTEAFF. The CDR3 DNA reads TGTGCCAGCAGTATATCCGGGCGGCCGAACACTGAAGCTTTCTTT.

V is TRBV5-6 and J is TRBJ1-4, with 9 bases matching TRBD1. This CDR3 is 15 amino acids long. The trim removed 2 bases at V and 8 bases at J, leaving 7 bases unmatched. The germline CDR1 and CDR2 sequences are SGHDT and YYEEEE. DNA of the CDR3: TGTGCCAGCAGCTTATCCGGGACAGGGTGGGAAAAACTGTTTTTT. Protein sequence: CASSLSGTGWEKLFF.

This chain joins TRBV6-2 or TRBV6-3 and TRBJ1-1; D ambiguous. Germline V gene lookup returns CDR1 MNHEY and CDR2 SVGEGT. The CDR3 length is 18 residues. The V end lost 3 bases, the J end lost 0 bases, and 20 bases lay between the germline ends. The CDR3 nucleotides are TGTGCCAGCAGTTATAGTTGGGCAGACACTTACCTGAACACTGAAGCTTTCTTT. It codes for CASSYSWADTYLNTEAFF.

This chain uses TRBV15 with TRBJ2-7, with 8 nucleotides matching TRBD2. CDR3 length: 15 amino acids. CDR1 and CDR2 (germline): LNHNV, YYDKDF (reference sequence). V shed 5 bases, J shed 1 base, and the junction held 7 bases outside the gene matches. The CDR3, as DNA: TGTGCCACCAGCCGGGGGGGGCTAGTATCCTACGAGCAGTACTTC. It yields the protein CATSRGGLVSYEQYF.

Turning to this clone: With a much larger clone just one base away, this may be a read error. The chain has TRBV5-6 and TRBJ1-4; D is unresolved. CDR3 length equals 11 residues. V dropped 2 bases and J dropped 8 bases, with 4 bases sitting between them. Germline CDR1 reads SGHDT; CDR2 reads YYEEEE. The CDR3 here is CASSFGEKLFF. DNA for the CDR3: TGTGCCAGCAGCTTCGGGGAAAAACTGTTTTTT.

The J gene is TRBJ1-1, the V gene TRBV19; 8 nucleotides agree with TRBD1. V trimming: 3 bases; J trimming: 8 bases; junction bases outside the gene matches: 11. Germline lookup yields CDR1 LNHDA and CDR2 SQIVND (reference sequence). The CDR3 totals 15 residues. CDR3 region: CASSIFGQGSTEAFF. Here the CDR3 DNA reads TGTGCCAGTAGTATCTTTGGACAGGGTTCAACCGAAGCTTTCTTT.

The rearrangement links TRBV27 to TRBJ1-1, with a possible D match to TRBD1 (6 bases). This CDR3 is 15 amino acids long. Trimming pared 0 bases from V and 4 bases from J, leaving 12 bases between. Germline-derived CDR1 and CDR2 are MNHEY and SMNVEV (reference sequence). The CDR3 sequence is CASSLSKGGVTEAFF. The DNA for the CDR3 is TGTGCCAGCAGTTTATCCAAGGGGGGAGTCACTGAAGCTTTCTTT.

V gene TRBV28 combines with J gene TRBJ2-5; 7 nucleotides align to TRBD2. The CDR3 totals 15 residues. V shed 5 bases, J shed 1 base, and the junction held 7 bases outside the gene matches. Germline V gene data show CDR1 as MDHEN and CDR2 as SYDVKM. DNA for the CDR3: TGTGCCAGCAGTCGTTTACGGGGGGTCCAAGAGACCCAGTACTTC. The encoded protein is CASSRLRGVQETQYF. The whole variable domain, filled in from reference TRBV28 and TRBJ2-5, reads DVKVTQSSRYLVKRTGEKVFLECVQDMDHENMFWYRQDPGLGLRLIYFSYDVKMKEKGDIPEGYSVSREKKERFSLILESASTNQTSMYLCASSRLRGVQETQYFGPGTRLLVL.

The chain carries TRBV25-1 and TRBJ1-3, with D unresolved. CDR1 MGHDK and CDR2 SYGVNS come from the germline V gene. This CDR3 region has 11 residues. V gave up 7 bases and J gave up 4 bases, with 5 bases separating them. The chain's CDR3 is CASNRGNTIYF. CDR3 bases: TGTGCCAGCAATCGGGGAAACACCATATATTTT.

The J gene is TRBJ2-5, the V gene TRBV6-5; D might be TRBD2 (5 bases). The V gene's germline CDR1 is MNHEY and CDR2 SVGAGI. Trimming removed 4 bases at V and 3 bases at J, with 15 bases between. CDR3 length: 15 amino acids. DNA for the CDR3: TGTGCCAGCAGTTTACTTGGTGCGAGGGAAGAGACCCAGTACTTC. Its protein product is CASSLLGAREETQYF.

This clone was seen just once. This chain joins TRBV6-5 and TRBJ1-1, with 8 nucleotides matching TRBD1. Germline V lookup: CDR1 MNHEY, CDR2 SVGAGI. This CDR3 spans 14 amino acids. V lost 8 bases to trimming and J lost 2 bases; unmatched junction nucleotides: 7. In nucleotides, the CDR3 is TGTGCCAGCGCCCGGACAGGGATTAACACTGAAGCTTTCTTT. It is translated as CASARTGINTEAFF.

This chain links TRBV5-4 with TRBJ1-5; weak D call: TRBD1 (6 bases). The CDR3 covers 14 residues. Trimming shortened V by 4 bases and J by 5 bases, and 13 bases separated the two germline ends. Germline CDR1 and CDR2: SGHNT and YYREEE (reference sequence). As DNA, the CDR3 is TGTGCCAGCAGCGTCCGGGACATACATCAGCCCCAGCATTTT. It is translated as CASSVRDIHQPQHF.

The chain uses TRBV5-1 and TRBJ1-1; D perhaps matches TRBD1 (5 bases). CDR1 and CDR2 (germline): SGHRS, YFSETQ. The CDR3 is made up of 14 amino acids. V was clipped by 1 base and J by 0 bases, with 7 bases between them. The CDR3 DNA reads TGCGCCAGCAGCTTGACGGGGCTGAACACTGAAGCTTTCTTT. Protein product: CASSLTGLNTEAFF.

J is TRBJ2-2 and V is TRBV15; D is tentatively TRBD1 or TRBD2 (7 bases each). The CDR3 consists of 17 residues. V shed 5 bases and J shed 7 bases, with 23 bases lying between them. Germline V gene lookup returns CDR1 LNHNV and CDR2 YYDKDF (reference sequence). CDR3 protein: CATSGHRLQGRGGELFF. Here the CDR3 DNA reads TGTGCCACCAGCGGACACCGACTACAGGGGAGGGGCGGGGAGCTGTTTTTT. Variable domain in full (rest from reference TRBV15 and TRBJ2-2): DAMVIQNPRYQVTQFGKPVTLSCSQTLNHNVMYWYQQKSSQAPKLLFHYYDKDFNNEADTPDNFQSRRPNTSFCFLDIRSPGLGDTAMYLCATSGHRLQGRGGELFFGEGSRLTVL.

The chain carries TRBV14 and TRBJ1-5; unclear D gene. The germline gives CDR1 SGHDN, CDR2 FVKESK. This CDR3 comprises 13 residues. Trimming pared 3 bases from V and 0 bases from J, leaving 3 bases between. The CDR3 spells CASSQGSNQPQHF. As DNA, the CDR3 is TGTGCCAGCAGCCAGGGTAGCAATCAGCCCCAGCATTTT.

For the CDR3, the DNA is TGCGCCAGCAGCTTGGGGAGTTCTACCTCTGGAAACACCATATATTTT. This encodes CASSLGSSTSGNTIYF. This chain connects TRBV5-1 to TRBJ1-3; unclear D gene. From germline, CDR1 is SGHRS and CDR2 YFSETQ. The V and J ends lost 0 bases and 0 bases respectively, with 10 bases between them. This CDR3 has 16 amino acids.

The chain carries TRBV5-1 and TRBJ2-2; no clear D. V was pared by 0 bases and J by 5 bases, with 11 bases between. The length of the CDR3 is 15 residues. Germline-derived CDR1 and CDR2 are SGHRS and YFSETQ. CDR3 in DNA: TGCGCCAGCAGCTTGGCTCAAAGGTGGACCGGGGAGCTGTTTTTT. This gives the protein CASSLAQRWTGELFF.

The V gene is TRBV7-2, the J gene TRBJ2-1; 11 positions agree with TRBD2. The CDR3 covers 18 residues. Germline V gene sequence: CDR1 SGHTA, CDR2 FQGNSA. J lost 7 bases, V lost 4 bases, and 15 bases had no gene match. CDR3 sequence reads: CASSSAAGSGGARNEQFF. In nucleotides, the CDR3 is TGTGCCAGCAGCTCCGCCGCCGGTAGCGGGGGGGCTAGGAATGAGCAGTTCTTC.

The CDR3 reads CASSVDTAGDQYF. The CDR3 region has the DNA TGTGCCAGCAGTGTGGACACAGCAGGGGACCAGTACTTC. J is TRBJ2-5 and V is TRBV2, with D tentatively TRBD1 (6 bases). The CDR3 covers 13 residues. Germline CDR1 reads SNHLY; CDR2 reads FYNNEI. Trimming removed 4 bases at V and 10 bases at J, with 16 bases between.

V gene TRBV30 combines with J gene TRBJ1-3; 7 bases match TRBD1. Germline values: CDR1 GTSNPN, CDR2 SVGIG (reference sequence). The ends lost 3 bases at V and 2 bases at J; junction bases unmatched: 1. CDR3 size: 13 residues. CDR3 residues: CAWRQGAGNTIYF. The CDR3 nucleotides read TGTGCCTGGAGGCAGGGGGCTGGAAACACCATATATTTT.

This chain uses TRBV10-3 with TRBJ2-5, with TRBD1 matching over 8 bases. J was trimmed by 1 base and V by 8 bases; bases with no gene match: 3. The germline V gene encodes CDR1 ENHRY and CDR2 SYGVKD. There are 13 residues in the CDR3. In DNA form, the CDR3 reads TGTGCCATCTCCGGGACAGGCCAAGAGACCCAGTACTTC. Protein: CAISGTGQETQYF.

The J gene is TRBJ2-7, the V gene TRBV12-3 or TRBV12-4, with 10 bases fitting TRBD1. V gave up 6 bases and J gave up 6 bases; unmatched junction bases: 5. CDR3 length equals 13 residues. The CDR3 nucleotides read TGTGCCAGCAGGTCCGGACAGGGGGGCGAGCAGTACTTC. Protein sequence: CASRSGQGGEQYF.

The chain employs TRBV5-1 and TRBJ2-5; either TRBD1 or TRBD2 may supply D (5 bases each). This CDR3 comprises 16 residues. CDR1 and CDR2 from the germline V gene are SGHRS and YFSETQ. Between the trimmed V and J ends, which lost 5 bases and 5 bases, there was a span of 22 bases. CDR3 sequence: CASRLGIGGPQETQYF. The CDR3 DNA reads as TGCGCCAGCAGGTTAGGTATTGGGGGACCTCAGGAGACCCAGTACTTC.

This chain links TRBV10-2 with TRBJ1-1; D might be TRBD1 (6 bases). V was pared by 0 bases and J by 1 base, with 6 bases between. This CDR3 contains 14 residues. Germline CDR1 reads WSHSY; CDR2 reads SAAADI. CDR3 DNA sequence: TGCGCCAGCAGTGAGTCAGGGGGGAACACTGAAGCTTTCTTT. Translating it yields CASSESGGNTEAFF.

Written as DNA, the CDR3 is TGTGCCATCAGGGAGGACAGTGCTAACTATGGCTACACCTTC. Translation: CAIREDSANYGYTF. The genes are TRBV10-3 and TRBJ1-2; D may be TRBD1 (6 bases). Trimming pared 6 bases from V and 0 bases from J, leaving 11 bases between. This CDR3 is 14 amino acids long. Germline V lookup: CDR1 ENHRY, CDR2 SYGVKD.